The source of this T cell receptor beta chain is a study of radiotherapy plus CTLA-4 blockade in lung cancer. Study details: Objective responses arose in about 17% of patients, and over 25% experienced disease control.

CTLA-4 blockade using ipilimumab, together with focal radiation, was received by patients with chemo-refractory metastatic non-small-cell lung cancer. The assay was immunoSEQ multiplex PCR, and TCRdb's table has in-frame clones only and misses some. The sample comprises about 19,000 clones, approximately 85% of which are singletons, and around a quarter rests with the top ten. Trimming took 6 bases from V and 11 from J; bases not matched to a gene: 9. Germline lookup yields CDR1 DFQATT and CDR2 SNEGSKA (reference sequence). CDR3 length: 11 residues. This receptor was identified in a human donor with non-small cell lung cancer whose response to radiotherapy plus ipilimumab could not be evaluated. The sequences come from peripheral blood, collected from a patient treated with radiotherapy plus ipilimumab. The V and J genes are TRBV20-1 and TRBJ2-5, with 7 bases aligning to TRBD2. The CDR3, as DNA: TGCAGTGCCCCGGGAGGAGGGGAGCAGTACTTC. Encoded protein: CSAPGGGEQYF.